This T cell receptor (beta chain) derives from a study of T cell repertoires in cytomegalovirus infection. Across the whole study: Both CMV infection and a matching HLA type were indicated by public TCR beta signatures.

Study-level results: CMV-specific TCR beta clonotypes restricted by HLA-C dominated the ex vivo response. Pooled public TCR beta family frequency picked out CMV carriers with the relevant HLA.

Comment on this clonotype: As yet, its antigen is unknown.

TCRdb processed the reads anew with MiXCR; each CDR3 protein has one entry. The sample carries fewer than 550,000 distinct CDR3 sequences, roughly 31% recorded once. Sequencing was carried out using PBMCs. The sequence derives from a human donor in good health (CMV status not recorded). Some clones in this sample may be carry-over from other donors' samples.

For the CDR3, the DNA is TGTGCCAGCAGCGAAGGGCTTCGGCTCGAGCAGTACTTC. It encodes CASSEGLRLEQYF. The gene calls are TRBV7-6 and TRBJ2-7; D gene unclear. The germline V gene encodes CDR1 SGHVS and CDR2 FNYEAQ. The CDR3 totals 13 residues. Trimming cost V 5 bases and J 6 bases, with 14 bases left between them.